One T cell receptor beta chain is described in this entry. The antigen is undetermined. Other nucleotide sequences from this sample produce the same CDR3. In germline, CDR1 is GTSNPN, CDR2 SVGIG (reference sequence). This CDR3 is 13 amino acids long. The V end was cut by 0 bases, the J end by 1 base, with 6 bases between. Primers for the PCR totalled 60 Vbeta and 13 Jbeta. Here immunoSEQ multiplex PCR was the method, and the copy in TCRdb shows in-frame clones only, minus some. The table has hundreds of thousands of clones, around 90% seen once; the top ten hold about 2%. This entry comes from a study of cytomegalovirus exposure and HLA in healthy donors. The study's findings and limits: Upon later analysis, TCR association rates were observed to vary by HLA locus, being highest for DRB1 and lowest for HLA-C. In a later analysis, TCR beta V- and J-gene trimming was associated with a missense DCLRE1C variant. Accurate prediction of HLA-A and HLA-B alleles (for most subjects) was reportedly achieved from TCR beta sequences. A previous analysis found most TCR beta V segments productive roughly 87% or roughly 30% of the time.

This chain uses TRBV30 with TRBJ1-1, with D unclear. This receptor was obtained from a woman in her late teens or twenties in good health and CMV-seronegative. Sequencing was performed on PBMCs. CDR3 sequence: CAWSVGGNTEAFF. CDR3 in DNA: TGTGCCTGGAGTGTAGGAGGGAACACTGAAGCTTTCTTT.